Detailed here is one TCR beta chain. This entry comes from a study of blood T cell repertoires in COVID-19. Across the whole study: Material from acute and convalescent COVID-19 was sourced from the United States, Italy and Spain. PBMCs, B-cell-depleted T cells, or T cells provided the cDNA or gDNA that made up the material.

The authors' processing: Counts of nucleated cells, estimated from reference gene primer amplification, were obtained. Measured with immunoSEQ multiplex PCR; TCRdb has only the in-frame clones, and not every one. The V and J calls and the clone size are those of that table, but D and trimming were determined from the DNA. The data contain around 100,000 clones, roughly 79% of them seen just once; the ten biggest clones take up approximately 4.6%. Germline-derived CDR1 and CDR2 are SGHTA and FQGNSA. The ends lost 5 bases at V and 0 bases at J; junction bases unmatched: 13. The CDR3 is made up of 18 amino acids.

Sequencing input: peripheral blood. This receptor was identified in a man older than 75 with COVID-19, enrolled during active disease. This sequence joins TRBV7-2 and TRBJ2-5, with 9 bases that match TRBD2. CDR3: CASSPGGGGARYQETQYF. Here the CDR3 DNA reads TGTGCCAGCAGCCCCGGGGGCGGGGGGGCAAGGTACCAAGAGACCCAGTACTTC.